This is a list of T cell receptor beta chains from one sample in a study of brain T cells in children with intractable seizures. Profiled with immunoSEQ multiplex PCR; TCRdb holds only in-frame clones, not every one. The sample carries about 340,000 clones, 93% recorded once. The source material was peripheral blood, sampled roughly 5 months after surgery. The receptors originated from a boy younger than two with tuberous sclerosis and intractable seizures. Both conserved end residues are part of each CDR3. D genes are given only for firm matches. The size of a clone is reported for some rows only, either as once, few or many, or as a class for expanded clones.

>TRBV19|.|TRBJ1-5|.
CASSIFGGAGQPQHF
TGTGCCAGTAGTATATTTGGGGGGGCGGGTCAGCCCCAGCATTTT
>TRBV11-3|.|TRBJ2-3|.
CASSSGTPTDTQYF
TGTGCCAGCAGCTCCGGGACACCCACAGATACGCAGTATTTT
>TRBV7-8|.|TRBJ1-2|.
CASSFDSTPEPYGYTF
TGTGCCAGCAGCTTTGATTCGACTCCAGAGCCTTATGGCTACACCTTC
>TRBV6-1|.|TRBJ1-2|.
CAALEANYGYTF
TGTGCCGCGTTGGAAGCTAACTATGGCTACACCTTC
>TRBV7-9|.|TRBJ1-1|.
CASSSVRQAVGAFF
TGTGCCAGCAGCTCGGTTAGACAGGCTGTGGGGGCTTTCTTT
>TRBV28|.|TRBJ1-5|.
CASSFGGDGNQPQHF
TGTGCCAGCAGTTTCGGGGGCGACGGCAATCAGCCCCAGCATTTT
>TRBV19|.|TRBJ2-7|.
CASSIAGDAAYEQYF
TGTGCCAGTAGTATAGCGGGGGACGCAGCCTACGAGCAGTACTTC
>TRBV30|.|TRBJ2-2|TRBD1
CAWSRGRQGGYTGELFF
TGTGCCTGGAGTCGGGGCAGACAGGGTGGCTACACCGGGGAGCTGTTTTTT
>TRBV9|.|TRBJ2-1|.
CASSIEAREYNEQFF
TGTGCCAGCAGCATAGAAGCCCGAGAGTACAATGAGCAGTTCTTC
>TRBV2|.|TRBJ2-3|.
CASALEASTDTQYF
TGTGCCAGCGCCCTCGAGGCCAGCACAGATACGCAGTATTTT
>TRBV3-1/TRBV3-2|.|TRBJ2-7|TRBD2
CASSSQREGLPEQYF
TGTGCCAGCAGCTCACAGCGGGAGGGCTTGCCCGAGCAGTACTTC
>TRBV19|.|TRBJ2-5|.
CASSMGRGETQYF
TGTGCCAGTAGTATGGGGAGGGGGGAGACCCAGTACTTC
>TRBV6-5|once|TRBJ2-1|.
CASSLLGLSNNEQFF
TGTGCCAGCAGTCTGCTCGGACTCAGCAACAATGAGCAGTTCTTC
>TRBV3-1/TRBV3-2|once|TRBJ2-7|.
CASSREGSVGYEQYF
TGTGCCAGCAGCCGAGAGGGGTCGGTAGGCTACGAGCAGTACTTC
>TRBV2|once|TRBJ1-2|.
CASSKPDPREDYGYTF
TGTGCCAGCAGCAAGCCCGACCCCCGTGAGGACTATGGCTACACCTTC
>TRBV10-1|.|TRBJ2-5|TRBD2
CASSEFGGRDRETQYF
TGCGCCAGCAGTGAGTTTGGCGGGAGGGATCGGGAGACCCAGTACTTC
>TRBV28|.|TRBJ1-2|.
CASSTTTVPYGYTF
TGTGCCAGCAGTACTACGACGGTACCCTATGGCTACACCTTC
>TRBV4-1|.|TRBJ1-4|TRBD1
CASSLWDRTGKLFF
TGCGCCAGCAGCCTCTGGGACAGAACCGGAAAACTGTTTTTT
>TRBV28|.|TRBJ2-2|TRBD1
CASRSRDRDTGELFF
TGTGCCAGCAGATCCCGGGACAGAGACACCGGGGAGCTGTTTTTT
>TRBV6-5|.|TRBJ2-7|.
CASSYGGGSLEQYF
TGTGCCAGCAGTTACGGTGGCGGTTCCCTCGAGCAGTACTTC
>TRBV5-1|.|TRBJ1-3|.
CASSFSGSSGNTIYF
TGCGCCAGCAGCTTCAGCGGGAGCTCTGGAAACACCATATATTTT
>TRBV7-6|.|TRBJ1-5|TRBD1
CASSLWPGGEDQPQHF
TGTGCCAGCAGCTTATGGCCAGGGGGCGAGGATCAGCCCCAGCATTTT
>TRBV7-6|.|TRBJ2-1|.
CASSVQIGRGDNEQFF
TGTGCCAGCAGCGTTCAAATAGGGCGTGGAGACAATGAGCAGTTCTTC
>TRBV10-3|.|TRBJ1-2|TRBD1
CAISLGQDYGYTF
TGTGCCATCAGTTTGGGACAGGATTATGGCTACACCTTC
>TRBV5-1|.|TRBJ1-5|.
CASSLGGGVGQPQHF
TGCGCCAGCAGCTTGGGAGGAGGGGTAGGGCAGCCCCAGCATTTT
>TRBV15|.|TRBJ2-3|TRBD2
CATSRSGGATQYF
TGTGCCACCAGCAGGAGCGGGGGGGCTACGCAGTATTTT
>TRBV6-1|.|TRBJ1-2|.
CASSEDLRTNYGYTF
TGTGCCAGCAGTGAAGATCTTAGGACCAACTATGGCTACACCTTC
>TRBV7-9|.|TRBJ2-2|.
CASSLVVLGRELFF
TGTGCCAGCAGCTTAGTCGTCTTAGGCCGGGAGCTGTTTTTT
>TRBV11-3|.|TRBJ2-3|.
CASRTRGMTDTQYF
TGTGCCAGCAGAACCAGGGGTATGACAGATACGCAGTATTTT
>TRBV20-1|.|TRBJ2-5|.
CSASIFSGGETQYF
TGCAGTGCTAGTATTTTCAGCGGAGGGGAGACCCAGTACTTC
>TRBV9|.|TRBJ1-2|.
CASSVSEGSYGYTF
TGTGCCAGCAGCGTTTCCGAGGGAAGCTATGGCTACACCTTC
>TRBV6-5|.|TRBJ2-7|TRBD2
CASSYIGGGTYEQYF
TGTGCCAGCAGTTATATTGGCGGGGGGACCTACGAGCAGTACTTC
>TRBV4-2|.|TRBJ2-3|.
CASSQAPSVGDTQYF
TGTGCCAGCAGCCAAGCCCCCAGCGTGGGTGATACGCAGTATTTT
>TRBV3-1/TRBV3-2|.|TRBJ2-7|TRBD2
CASSQDWLGRETDEQYF
TGTGCCAGCAGCCAAGATTGGCTGGGGCGGGAGACCGACGAGCAGTACTTC
>TRBV5-1|.|TRBJ2-2|.
CASSSGNVGSGELFF
TGCGCCAGCAGCTCAGGGAACGTTGGGTCCGGGGAGCTGTTTTTT
>TRBV13|.|TRBJ2-7|TRBD2
CASILKAGLGNEQYF
TGTGCCAGCATTCTTAAAGCGGGACTAGGGAACGAGCAGTACTTC
>TRBV27|once|TRBJ1-4|TRBD1
CASSHTGTGAEKLFF
TGTGCCAGCAGCCATACGGGGACAGGGGCGGAAAAACTGTTTTTT
>TRBV15|.|TRBJ2-2|.
CATSRDMVNTGELFF
TGTGCCACCAGCAGAGATATGGTGAACACCGGGGAGCTGTTTTTT
>TRBV4-1|.|TRBJ1-3|TRBD1
CASSQGDSPSGNTIYF
TGCGCCAGCAGCCAGGGGGACAGTCCATCTGGAAACACCATATATTTT
>TRBV3-1/TRBV3-2|.|TRBJ1-2|TRBD1
CASSPWDRETYGYTF
TGTGCCAGCAGCCCTTGGGACAGGGAGACCTATGGCTACACCTTC
>TRBV5-1|.|TRBJ1-5|.
CASSAGQGGSQPQHF
TGCGCCAGCAGCGCAGGCCAGGGTGGGAGTCAGCCCCAGCATTTT
>TRBV5-1|.|TRBJ1-2|.
CASIPGGAGGYTF
TGCGCCAGCATCCCCGGGGGCGCGGGTGGCTACACCTTC
>TRBV7-9|.|TRBJ1-2|TRBD1
CASSYRQGGFDGYTF
TGTGCCAGCAGCTACCGACAGGGAGGATTTGATGGCTACACCTTC